Each of the 9 T cell receptor beta chains below was sequenced from the same sample in a study of CD8+CD57+ T cells in acquired aplastic anemia. In patients chosen for sequencing, flow cytometry had shown CD8+CD57+ cell expansion. CDR3 and TCR beta VDJ profiling relied on genomic DNA as the template. TCRdb recomputed calls from the reads with MiXCR, one row per CDR3 protein. The repertoire holds around 430,000 distinct CDR3 sequences, with around 30% as singletons. The sequenced sample was sorted CD4+, CD8+, or CD8+CD57+ T cells (not recorded which) from PBMCs. Receptor source: a human donor with aplastic anemia.

The rearrangement uses TRBV20-1 and TRBJ2-5, with D possibly being TRBD2 (5 bases). The CDR3 has 13 amino acids. Germline assignment: CDR1 DFQATT and CDR2 SNEGSKA (reference sequence). V dropped 6 bases and J dropped 7 bases, with 18 bases sitting between them. The CDR3: CSAPEGAVGTQYF. The DNA for the CDR3 is TGCAGTGCCCCCGAGGGAGCCGTGGGGACCCAGTACTTC.

There are many counts of this clonotype. This sequence joins TRBV9 and TRBJ1-1; maybe TRBD1 (5 bases). Looked up from germline, CDR1 is SGDLS and CDR2 is YYNGEE. Trimming removed 4 bases at V and 3 bases at J, with 10 bases between. This CDR3 has 13 amino acids. CDR3 sequence: CASSPQGYTEAFF. In DNA, the CDR3 is TGTGCCAGCAGCCCCCAGGGTTACACTGAAGCTTTCTTT.

In regard to this clonotype: A much larger clone is a single base away; this may be a read error. The rearrangement uses TRBV7-9 and TRBJ2-7; D is unresolved. The V gene's germline CDR1 is SEHNR and CDR2 FQNEAQ (reference sequence). The CDR3 has 11 amino acids. This chain's CDR3 is CASGNSYGQYF. The CDR3, as DNA: TGTGCCAGCGGAAACTCCTACGGGCAGTACTTC.

This sequence joins TRBV13 and TRBJ1-5; D gene ambiguous. This CDR3 has 15 residues. With 7 bases removed from V and 0 bases from J, the gap between germline ends came to 13 bases. Per the germline V gene, CDR1 is PRHDT and CDR2 is FYEKMQ (reference sequence). In DNA form, the CDR3 reads TGTGCCAGCAAGGGAAACGATCATAGCAATCAGCCCCAGCATTTT. It translates to CASKGNDHSNQPQHF.

This clonotype was counted only a few times. CDR3 DNA: TGTGCCAGCAGTTACTCGCAGAGGGAACACTACGAGCAGTACTTC. The encoded protein is CASSYSQREHYEQYF. The chain is built from TRBV6-5 and TRBJ2-7, with D maybe TRBD2 (5 bases). The V end lost 0 bases, the J end lost 3 bases, and 12 bases lay between the germline ends. This CDR3 region has 15 residues. Germline V CDR1 and CDR2: MNHEY, SVGAGI.

This clonotype was observed a handful of times. A read error may explain this, as a much larger clone is one base away. The chain employs TRBV19 and TRBJ1-2; the match to TRBD1 covers 8 bases. CDR1 and CDR2 from the germline V gene are LNHDA and SQIVND (reference sequence). The CDR3 has 14 residues. The CDR3 here is CSSSAGQEGYGYTF. CDR3 sequence (DNA): TGTTCCAGTAGTGCGGGACAGGAAGGCTATGGCTACACCTTC.

The chain combines TRBV30 with TRBJ2-5; possible D gene TRBD2, 7 bases. Germline V CDR1 and CDR2: GTSNPN, SVGIG (reference sequence). The CDR3 extends over 12 amino acids. V was pared by 6 bases and J by 5 bases, with 13 bases between. The DNA of the CDR3 is TGTGCCTGTCGGGGGGCAGGGGAGACCCAGTACTTC. It encodes CACRGAGETQYF.

Note on this clonotype: At one end the junction does not follow the germline gene, possibly because of a read error. V is TRBV5-1 and J is TRBJ1-6; D gene unclear. CDR1 is SGHRS and CDR2 is YFSETQ in the germline V gene. The CDR3 totals 13 residues. The chain's CDR3 is CASSWAEYSPPHF. CDR3 DNA sequence: TGCGCCAGCAGCTGGGCAGAGTATTCACCCCCCCACTTT.

The chain has TRBV30 and TRBJ2-7; a possible D gene is TRBD1 (6 bases). CDR1 is GTSNPN and CDR2 is SVGIG in the germline V gene (reference sequence). V lost 3 bases, J lost 2 bases, and 11 bases lay in between. The CDR3 runs to 13 residues. The CDR3 region has the DNA TGTGCCTGGAGCCGGGACATAGCCTACGAGCAGTACTTC. This gives the protein CAWSRDIAYEQYF.